This T cell receptor beta chain is drawn from a study of blood T cell repertoires in COVID-19. Study details: Collection of acute and convalescent COVID-19 samples took place in the United States, Italy and Spain. PBMCs, B-cell-depleted T cells, or T cells were the source of the cDNA or gDNA that made up the material.

Original data processing: It was from reference gene primer amplification that nucleated cell counts were estimated. Measured with immunoSEQ multiplex PCR; TCRdb has only the in-frame clones, and not every one. The V and J calls and clone size are taken from that table; D and trimming were inferred from the DNA. The sample gives 270,000 or so clones, around 84% of which show up once; almost 1.5% is in the top ten. Germline CDR1 SGHTA, CDR2 FQGNSA. J gave up 7 bases and V 5 bases, and 5 bases lay outside the gene matches. CDR3 length: 14 residues. This chain joins TRBV7-2 and TRBJ1-6, with 7 bases that match TRBD1. Specimen: peripheral blood. This TCR came from a human donor with COVID-19, enrolled during active disease. The donor label of this sample is uncertain. The CDR3 region has the DNA TGTGCCAGCAGCCCAACAGGGGTGAATTCACCCCTCCACTTT. Translating it yields CASSPTGVNSPLHF.